The 30 T cell receptor beta chains presented below share a single source sample, sequenced in a study of metastatic and nonmetastatic thyroid tumors (TCRdb year 2020). Libraries were made using PCR. These reads were obtained on an Illumina HiSeq 4000. TCRdb reworked the public reads: Q25 trimming with fastp, MiXCR clone assembly, productive beta chains retained. For this sample there are about 12,000 clones; over 10% appear just once. Approximately 32% of the sample belongs to the ten largest clones. No treatment had been received by any patient before thyroid surgery. Sample: blood. The receptor source for this set is a female donor with papillary thyroid cancer or a benign thyroid nodule (not recorded which). Some clones in this sample may be carry-over from other donors' samples.

This rearrangement joins TRBV2 to TRBJ2-2; a possible D gene is TRBD2 (5 bases). Germline V gives CDR1 SNHLY, CDR2 FYNNEI. CDR3 length: 16 amino acids. V was trimmed by 4 bases and J by 0 bases, leaving 12 bases between them. The CDR3 here is CASSGLAGPNTGELFF. CDR3 sequence (DNA): TGTGCCAGCAGTGGCTTGGCGGGTCCGAACACCGGGGAGCTGTTTTTT.

This clone was picked up many times. The rearrangement links TRBV2 to TRBJ2-2, with a possible D match to TRBD1 (5 bases). The CDR3 contains 14 residues. Trimming cost V 5 bases and J 2 bases, with 9 bases left between them. Germline values: CDR1 SNHLY, CDR2 FYNNEI. CDR3 DNA sequence: TGTGCCAGCAGTTTGGACATAAACACCGGGGAGCTGTTTTTT. Protein product: CASSLDINTGELFF.

This clone was observed many times. The V gene is TRBV2, the J gene TRBJ1-2; 11 nucleotides agree with TRBD1. The CDR3 length is 17 residues. Per the germline V gene, CDR1 is SNHLY and CDR2 is FYNNEI. The trim removed 7 bases at V and 8 bases at J, leaving 18 bases unmatched. CDR3 in amino acids: CASTKLVGGQGDNGYTF. CDR3 DNA sequence: TGTGCCAGCACGAAATTGGTGGGGGGACAGGGGGATAACGGCTACACCTTC.

In the case of this clone: The germline gene is not matched at one end of the junction; a read error may be the cause. This chain links TRBV20-1 with TRBJ2-4, with 12 bases that match TRBD2. Germline V CDR1 and CDR2: DFQATT, SNEGSKA (reference sequence). CDR3 length: 19 residues. The CDR3 DNA follows: TGCAGTGCTAGAGATTTAGGGCGACTAGCGGGGGACCACTACAATGAGCGGTTCTTC. The encoded protein is CSARDLGRLAGDHYNERFF.

By sample share, this clone is medium-sized. This chain joins TRBV28 and TRBJ2-7; D is unresolved. Looked up from germline, CDR1 is MDHEN and CDR2 is SYDVKM. V was clipped by 2 bases and J by 6 bases, with 5 bases between them. The CDR3 totals 11 residues. CDR3 sequence reads: CASSLAREQYF. The DNA of the CDR3 is TGTGCCAGCAGTTTAGCCCGCGAGCAGTACTTC.

This clone appeared many times. The J gene is TRBJ2-7, the V gene TRBV11-2; D not resolved. This CDR3 contains 12 residues. The V end was cut by 1 base, the J end by 5 bases, with 6 bases between. CDR1 is SGHAT, CDR2 FQNNGV, per germline. The CDR3 spells CASSLVTDEQYF. For the CDR3, the DNA is TGTGCCAGCAGCTTAGTAACGGACGAGCAGTACTTC.

This clone showed up many times. V and J are TRBV20-1 and TRBJ2-1; TRBD2 aligns across 8 bases. CDR3 length: 16 residues. Losses at the gene ends were 0 bases for V and 1 base for J; bases not matched to a gene: 5. Germline CDR1 and CDR2: DFQATT and SNEGSKA (reference sequence). CDR3 DNA sequence: TGCAGTGCTAGAGATCAAAGCGGGAGTTCCTACAATGAGCAGTTCTTC. Translated: CSARDQSGSSYNEQFF.

The sample holds a few counts of this clone. This sequence joins TRBV19 and TRBJ2-5; D unresolved. Trimming took off 4 bases at V and 5 bases at J, with 5 bases between the two ends. The length of the CDR3 is 11 residues. The germline CDR1 and CDR2 sequences are LNHDA and SQIVND (reference sequence). The CDR3 sequence is CASSNVETQYF. The DNA for the CDR3 is TGTGCCAGTAGTAACGTGGAGACCCAGTACTTC.

This clone was observed at least ten times. The chain joins TRBV18 to TRBJ2-2; the match to TRBD1 covers 9 bases. The CDR3 length is 16 residues. Germline V gene data show CDR1 as KGHSH and CDR2 as LQKENI. J lost 6 bases, V lost 4 bases, and 9 bases had no gene match. Here the CDR3 DNA reads TGTGCCAGCTCACTCAACCGGGACAGGGAGGCCGGGGAGCTGTTTTTT. As protein: CASSLNRDREAGELFF.

The genes are TRBV10-3 and TRBJ2-1, with TRBD2 identical over 10 bases. V was clipped by 3 bases and J by 6 bases; unmatched bases: 17. Germline V CDR1 and CDR2: ENHRY, SYGVKD. The CDR3 consists of 19 residues. The CDR3 here is CAISENPLVLAGVVNEQFF. The CDR3 nucleotides are TGTGCCATCAGTGAAAATCCTCTCGTCCTAGCGGGAGTCGTCAATGAGCAGTTCTTC.

This clone was recorded a few times. The chain carries TRBV19 and TRBJ1-1; D is perhaps TRBD1 (5 bases). Germline V CDR1 and CDR2: LNHDA, SQIVND (reference sequence). V was clipped by 5 bases and J by 0 bases, with 13 bases between them. The CDR3 covers 15 residues. The CDR3 region has the DNA TGTGCCAGTAGTTCGGCAGGGACCATGAACACTGAAGCTTTCTTT. Translated, it gives CASSSAGTMNTEAFF.

This clone was found many times. The chain employs TRBV2 and TRBJ2-3; D is unresolved. V was cut by 7 bases and J by 4 bases, with 9 bases left in between. The CDR3 totals 12 residues. Germline-derived CDR1 and CDR2 are SNHLY and FYNNEI. The CDR3: CASIFEADTQYF. The CDR3 DNA is TGTGCCAGCATTTTCGAGGCAGATACGCAGTATTTT.

This clone has at least ten counts. The chain has TRBV7-2 and TRBJ2-7; weak D call: TRBD2 (6 bases). CDR1 and CDR2 from the germline V gene are SGHTA and FQGNSA. The CDR3 length is 15 residues. Deletions cut 5 bases from V and 9 bases from J, with 23 bases between. The CDR3 sequence is CASSLAGRETSVQYF. The DNA for the CDR3 is TGTGCCAGCAGCCTCGCGGGGCGGGAAACTTCGGTGCAGTACTTC. The full variable domain, with the rest looked up from reference TRBV7-2 and TRBJ2-7, is GAGVSQSPSNKVTEKGKDVELRCDPISGHTALYWYRQSLGQGLEFLIYFQGNSAPDKSGLPSDRFSAERTGGSVSTLTIQRTQQEDSAVYLCASSLAGRETSVQYFGPGTRLTVT.

The rearrangement uses TRBV7-3 and TRBJ2-1; TRBD1 is a possible D gene (5 bases). The CDR3 has 12 residues. Germline V gives CDR1 SGHTA, CDR2 FQGTGA. V lost 2 bases to trimming and J lost 9 bases, with 8 bases between them. The CDR3 region has the DNA TGTGCCAGCAGCTTAGGGGCATCTGAGCAGTTCTTC. Encoded protein: CASSLGASEQFF.

As to this clone: One end of the junction is discordant with germline, which a read error may explain. The chain links TRBV6-2 or TRBV6-3 to TRBJ2-7, with D perhaps TRBD1 or TRBD2 (5 bases each). The CDR3 is made up of 14 amino acids. Per germline, CDR1 MNHEY and CDR2 SVGEGT. The CDR3 is CASSTLLARGEKYF. CDR3 in DNA: TGTGCCAGCAGCACCCTGCTAGCTCGGGGCGAGAAGTACTTC.

Turning to this clone: A much larger clone sits a single nucleotide away, making a read error possible. The chain employs TRBV6-2 or TRBV6-3 and TRBJ2-4; a possible D gene is TRBD2 (5 bases). Trimming shortened V by 2 bases and J by 3 bases, and 23 bases separated the two germline ends. The CDR3 is 19 residues long. CDR1 is MNHEY and CDR2 is SVGEGT in the germline V gene. CDR3 protein: CASSYATTGGEGGKNIQYF. In DNA, the CDR3 is TGTGCCAGCAGTTACGCGACGACGGGTGGGGAAGGAGGCAAAAACATTCAGTACTTC.

This clone ranks as large (0.1 to 1%). The chain's CDR3 is CASSHRDRNYEQYF. In DNA, the CDR3 is TGTGCCAGCAGCCACCGGGACCGAAACTACGAGCAGTACTTC. The chain couples TRBV7-9 to TRBJ2-7; D may match TRBD1 or TRBD2 (5 bases each). Per germline, CDR1 SEHNR and CDR2 FQNEAQ (reference sequence). The CDR3 runs 14 residues. Trimming pared 5 bases from V and 3 bases from J, leaving 14 bases between.

This clone has a count of ten or more. J is TRBJ2-7 and V is TRBV20-1; D might be TRBD2 (6 bases). Germline values: CDR1 DFQATT, CDR2 SNEGSKA (reference sequence). Deletions cut 1 base from V and 2 bases from J, with 12 bases between. The CDR3 extends over 14 amino acids. This CDR3 is CSARAGEATYEQYF. The CDR3, as DNA: TGCAGTGCTAGAGCTGGGGAGGCGACCTACGAGCAGTACTTC.

In this sample, this clone turned up many times. This may stem from a read error, because a much larger clone lies one nucleotide away. The chain employs TRBV7-6 and TRBJ1-6, with TRBD1 as a possible D gene (5 bases). Germline V gene sequence: CDR1 SGHVS, CDR2 FNYEAQ. This CDR3 comprises 14 residues. CDR3 sequence reads: CASSPGRTNSLLHF. The CDR3 DNA is TGTGCCAGCAGCCCGGGACGGACTAATTCACTCCTCCACTTT. The full variable domain, its missing parts supplied by reference TRBV7-6 and TRBJ1-6, is GAGVSQSPRYKVTKRGQDVALRCDPISGHVSLYWYRQALGQGPEFLTYFNYEAQQDKSGLPNDRFSAERPEGSISTLTIQRTEQRDSAMYRCASSPGRTNSLLHFGNGTRLTVT.

This clone was seen many times. The rearrangement uses TRBV28 and TRBJ1-4; D is undetermined. This CDR3 region has 11 residues. CDR1 MDHEN and CDR2 SYDVKM come from the germline V gene. The germline V and J ends were trimmed by 6 bases and 8 bases, with 7 bases remaining between them. The chain's CDR3 is CASREVEKLFF. CDR3 in DNA: TGTGCCAGCAGGGAGGTCGAAAAACTGTTTTTT.

At least ten counts were recorded for this clone. The chain is built from TRBV20-1 and TRBJ2-1, with D uncertain. The V end lost 0 bases, the J end lost 9 bases, and 9 bases lay between the germline ends. CDR1 is DFQATT and CDR2 is SNEGSKA in the germline V gene (reference sequence). This CDR3 is 12 amino acids long. Here the CDR3 reads CSARDLTLEQFF. CDR3 nucleotide sequence: TGCAGTGCTAGAGATTTGACGCTTGAGCAGTTCTTC.

By share of the sample, this clone is medium-sized (0.01 to 0.1%). The V call is TRBV6-2 or TRBV6-3, the J call TRBJ2-1; 7 positions agree with TRBD1. The V gene's germline CDR1 is MNHEY and CDR2 SVGEGT. The CDR3 extends over 15 amino acids. J gave up 5 bases and V 5 bases, and 9 bases lay outside the gene matches. The CDR3 DNA sequence: TGTGCCAGCAGTCCACTGACAGGGTGGGACAATGAGCAGTTCTTC. This sequence encodes CASSPLTGWDNEQFF.

This clone was seen at least ten times. The genes are TRBV5-1 and TRBJ1-5; TRBD1 agrees at 9 bases. Trimming took 4 bases from V and 2 from J; bases not matched to a gene: 10. The germline V gene encodes CDR1 SGHRS and CDR2 YFSETQ. The CDR3 is 17 amino acids. The chain's CDR3 is CASSPGQGMKGNQPQHF. The CDR3 DNA is TGCGCCAGCAGCCCGGGACAGGGTATGAAGGGCAATCAGCCCCAGCATTTT.

This chain's CDR3 is CARYKGDRVTDTQYF. The CDR3 nucleotides read TGTGCCAGATATAAAGGGGACAGGGTCACAGATACGCAGTATTTT. The chain recombines TRBV28 with TRBJ2-3; 9 nucleotides align to TRBD1. This CDR3 has 15 residues. Germline CDR1 is MDHEN and CDR2 is SYDVKM. V shed 9 bases and J 2 bases; nucleotides not matched to a gene: 9. The variable domain in full, completed from reference TRBV28 and TRBJ2-3, reads DVKVTQSSRYLVKRTGEKVFLECVQDMDHENMFWYRQDPGLGLRLIYFSYDVKMKEKGDIPEGYSVSREKKERFSLILESASTNQTSMYLCARYKGDRVTDTQYFGPGTRLTVL.

As concerns this clone: One base away lies a much larger clone, so this may be a sequencing read error. The chain recombines TRBV6-5 with TRBJ2-1; D is undetermined. The CDR3 is 10 residues long. The ends were cut back, 5 bases at V and 13 bases at J, with 9 bases in the middle. CDR1 is MNHEY and CDR2 is SVGAGI in the germline V gene. The CDR3 region has the DNA TGTGCCAGCAGTCACAATGGTCAGTTCTTC. It specifies CASSHNGQFF.

V and J are TRBV27 and TRBJ1-1; maybe TRBD1 (6 bases). Germline lookup yields CDR1 MNHEY and CDR2 SMNVEV (reference sequence). CDR3 size: 13 residues. The CDR3 reads CANSVQGGSEAFF. CDR3 nucleotide sequence: TGTGCGAACAGTGTACAGGGTGGGTCTGAAGCTTTCTTT.

This clone appeared many times. The rearrangement uses TRBV5-1 and TRBJ1-2; the D gene is possibly TRBD1 (6 bases). CDR1 is SGHRS, CDR2 YFSETQ, per germline. Between the trimmed V and J ends, which lost 0 bases and 2 bases, there was a span of 8 bases. The length of the CDR3 is 14 residues. CDR3 in amino acids: CASSLDRENYGYTF. The CDR3, as DNA: TGCGCCAGCAGCTTGGACAGGGAAAACTATGGCTACACCTTC. The full variable domain, with the rest looked up from reference TRBV5-1 and TRBJ1-2, is KAGVTQTPRYLIKTRGQQVTLSCSPISGHRSVSWYQQTPGQGLQFLFEYFSETQRNKGNFPGRFSGRQFSNSRSEMNVSTLELGDSALYLCASSLDRENYGYTFGSGTRLTVV.

As regards this clone: The junction departs from the called germline gene at one end, perhaps through a read error. V gene TRBV27 combines with J gene TRBJ2-2; maybe TRBD2 (5 bases). Per germline, CDR1 MNHEY and CDR2 SMNVEV (reference sequence). The CDR3 sequence is 15 residues long. The CDR3 reads CASSTHPPNTGELFF. Here the CDR3 DNA reads TGTGCCAGCAGCACGCACCCTCCGAACACCGGGGAGTTGTTTTTT.

This clone was picked up many times. The chain links TRBV30 to TRBJ2-7; TRBD1 aligns across 7 bases. J lost 5 bases, V lost 0 bases, and 4 bases had no gene match. Per the germline V gene, CDR1 is GTSNPN and CDR2 is SVGIG (reference sequence). The CDR3 extends over 13 amino acids. CDR3 region: CAWSVEGANEQYF. The CDR3 DNA is TGTGCCTGGAGTGTCGAGGGGGCGAACGAGCAGTACTTC.

By frequency in the sample, this clone is large. The V and J genes are TRBV7-2 and TRBJ2-3; 7 positions agree with TRBD2. V shed 0 bases, J shed 2 bases, and the junction held 5 bases outside the gene matches. The V gene's germline CDR1 is SGHTA and CDR2 FQGNSA. CDR3 length: 16 residues. The CDR3 reads CASSLAASGNTDTQYF. The DNA of the CDR3 is TGTGCCAGCAGCTTAGCGGCTAGCGGAAACACAGATACGCAGTATTTT.